This T cell receptor (delta chain) was identified during a study of gamma-delta T cells after stem cell transplantation. In its sample, this clone was seen once. A far larger clone differs by one base, so this is likely a read error. Other DNA sequences in the sample encode the same CDR3. Germline-derived CDR1 and CDR2 are GEAIGNYY and EKD. This CDR3 spans 16 amino acids. Trimming cost V 1 base and J 3 bases; bases outside gene matches: 10. TCRdb fed the RT-PCR reads to CATT. This table holds 1,500 to 2,000 delta-chain clones, 40% to 60% found once. The clonotype was recovered from a human donor. It is not recorded whose cells these are; they may come from a transplant donor. Specimen: gamma-delta T cells. The chain is built from TRDV2 and TRDJ1; 7 bases line up with TRDD3. CDR3 amino acids: CACDTMGDTRPDKLIF. Here the CDR3 DNA reads TGTGCCTGTGACACGATGGGGGACACGAGACCCGATAAACTCATCTTT.